The T cell receptor beta chain under discussion was sequenced for a study of T cell responses to AZD1222 COVID-19 vaccine. Pooling covered second doses at about 4 or about 12 weeks. Produced via immunoSEQ multiplex PCR; TCRdb's table is partial and in-frame only. The sample yields roughly 140,000 clones, about 90% seen once. The receptor's source is an adult who received the AZD1222 COVID-19 vaccine. The sample consisted of peripheral blood, taken 28 days after the second AZD1222 dose.

The CDR3 region is CASSPVGLRGTEAFF. The CDR3, as DNA: TGTGCCAGCAGCCCCGTGGGGTTAAGGGGCACTGAAGCTTTCTTT. The genes are TRBV5-4 and TRBJ1-1; the D gene is possibly TRBD1 (5 bases). CDR1 is SGHNT, CDR2 YYREEE, per germline (reference sequence). This CDR3 is 15 amino acids long. The V end was cut by 4 bases, the J end by 4 bases, with 17 bases between.